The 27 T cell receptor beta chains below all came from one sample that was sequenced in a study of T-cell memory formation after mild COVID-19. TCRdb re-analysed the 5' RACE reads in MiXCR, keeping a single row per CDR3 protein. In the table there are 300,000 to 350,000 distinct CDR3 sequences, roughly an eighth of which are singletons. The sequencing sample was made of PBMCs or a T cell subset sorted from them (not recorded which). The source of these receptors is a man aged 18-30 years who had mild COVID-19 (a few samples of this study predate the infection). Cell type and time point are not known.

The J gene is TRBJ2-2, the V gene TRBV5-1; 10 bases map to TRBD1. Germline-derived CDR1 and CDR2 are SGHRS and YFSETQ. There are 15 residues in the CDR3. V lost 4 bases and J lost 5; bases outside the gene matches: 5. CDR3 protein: CASSVGQGPTGELFF. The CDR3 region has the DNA TGCGCCAGCAGCGTGGGACAGGGGCCAACCGGGGAGCTGTTTTTT.

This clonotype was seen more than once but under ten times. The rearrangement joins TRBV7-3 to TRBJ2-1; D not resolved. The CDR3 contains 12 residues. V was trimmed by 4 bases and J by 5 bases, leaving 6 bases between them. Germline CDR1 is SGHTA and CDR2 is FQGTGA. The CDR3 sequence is CASSSSHNEQFF. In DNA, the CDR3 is TGTGCCAGCAGCTCTAGTCACAATGAGCAGTTCTTC.

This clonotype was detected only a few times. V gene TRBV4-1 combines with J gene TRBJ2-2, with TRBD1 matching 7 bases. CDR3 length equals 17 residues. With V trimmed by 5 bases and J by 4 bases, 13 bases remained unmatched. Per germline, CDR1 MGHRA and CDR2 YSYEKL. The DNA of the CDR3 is TGCGCCAGCAGCTTCCAAGGCACAGGGGATGGCACCGGGGAGCTGTTTTTT. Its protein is CASSFQGTGDGTGELFF.

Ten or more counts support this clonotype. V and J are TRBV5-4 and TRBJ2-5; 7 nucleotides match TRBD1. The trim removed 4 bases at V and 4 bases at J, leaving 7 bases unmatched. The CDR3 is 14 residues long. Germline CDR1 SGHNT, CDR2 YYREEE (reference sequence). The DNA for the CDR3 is TGTGCCAGCAGCAGACAGGGAGCGGTAGAGACCCAGTACTTC. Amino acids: CASSRQGAVETQYF.

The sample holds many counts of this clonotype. In DNA form, the CDR3 reads TGTGCCAGCTCATCCACGGGACAGGGGATCAACGAGCAGTACTTC. Encoded protein: CASSSTGQGINEQYF. The V gene is TRBV18, the J gene TRBJ2-7, with TRBD1 identical over 10 bases. V shed 5 bases and J 5 bases; nucleotides not matched to a gene: 9. CDR3 size: 15 residues. Germline V gives CDR1 KGHSH, CDR2 LQKENI.

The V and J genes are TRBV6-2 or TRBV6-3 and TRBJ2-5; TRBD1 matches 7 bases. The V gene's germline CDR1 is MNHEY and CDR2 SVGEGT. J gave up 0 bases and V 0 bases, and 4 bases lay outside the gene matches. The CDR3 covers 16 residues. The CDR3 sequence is CASSYSGTDYQETQYF. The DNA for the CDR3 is TGTGCCAGCAGTTACTCGGGGACAGATTACCAAGAGACCCAGTACTTC.

The CDR3 DNA follows: TGTGCCACCAGCAGAGATGCAGGGGGCACAGATACGCAGTATTTT. It yields the protein CATSRDAGGTDTQYF. The rearrangement joins TRBV15 to TRBJ2-3; D is possibly TRBD1 (6 bases). This CDR3 contains 15 residues. Trimming removed 0 bases from V and 1 base from J, with 8 bases in between. Germline assignment: CDR1 LNHNV and CDR2 YYDKDF (reference sequence).

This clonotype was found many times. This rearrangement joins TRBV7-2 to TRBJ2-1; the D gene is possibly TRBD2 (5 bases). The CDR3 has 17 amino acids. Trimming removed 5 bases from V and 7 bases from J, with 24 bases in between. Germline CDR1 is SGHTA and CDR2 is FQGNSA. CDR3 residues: CASSPDDGRMRVNEQFF. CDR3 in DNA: TGTGCCAGCAGCCCAGACGACGGGCGAATGAGGGTAAATGAGCAGTTCTTC.

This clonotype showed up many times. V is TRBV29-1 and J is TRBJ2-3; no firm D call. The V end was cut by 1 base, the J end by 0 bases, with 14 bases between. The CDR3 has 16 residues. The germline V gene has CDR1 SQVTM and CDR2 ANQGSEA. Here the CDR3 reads CSVEGGDTTSTDTQYF. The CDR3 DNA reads TGCAGCGTTGAAGGCGGTGACACTACTAGCACAGATACGCAGTATTTT.

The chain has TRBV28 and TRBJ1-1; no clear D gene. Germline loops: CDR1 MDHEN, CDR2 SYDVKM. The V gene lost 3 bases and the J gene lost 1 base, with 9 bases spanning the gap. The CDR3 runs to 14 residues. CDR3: CASSFPRTNTEAFF. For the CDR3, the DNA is TGTGCCAGCAGTTTCCCCAGGACGAACACTGAAGCTTTCTTT.

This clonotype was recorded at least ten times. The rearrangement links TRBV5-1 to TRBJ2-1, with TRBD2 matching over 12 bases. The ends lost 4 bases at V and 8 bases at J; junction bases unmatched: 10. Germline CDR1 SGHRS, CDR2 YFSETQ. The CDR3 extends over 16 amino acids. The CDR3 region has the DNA TGCGCCAGCAGCGTGACTAGCGGGGGCATGGGGCATGAGCAGTTCTTC. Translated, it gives CASSVTSGGMGHEQFF.

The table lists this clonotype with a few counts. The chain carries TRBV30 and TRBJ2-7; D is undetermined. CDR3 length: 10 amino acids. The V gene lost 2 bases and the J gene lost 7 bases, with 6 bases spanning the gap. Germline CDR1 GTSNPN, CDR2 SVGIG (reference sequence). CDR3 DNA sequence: TGTGCCTGGAGTCATAGAGAGCAGTACTTC. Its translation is CAWSHREQYF.

CDR3 amino acids: CASSPRAYPEDNEQFF. CDR3 in DNA: TGTGCCAGCAGCCCCCGGGCCTATCCGGAAGACAATGAGCAGTTCTTC. This chain links TRBV4-2 with TRBJ2-1; D not resolved. The CDR3 is 16 amino acids. The germline V and J ends were trimmed by 4 bases and 5 bases, with 18 bases remaining between them. The germline V gene encodes CDR1 LGHNA and CDR2 YNFKEQ.

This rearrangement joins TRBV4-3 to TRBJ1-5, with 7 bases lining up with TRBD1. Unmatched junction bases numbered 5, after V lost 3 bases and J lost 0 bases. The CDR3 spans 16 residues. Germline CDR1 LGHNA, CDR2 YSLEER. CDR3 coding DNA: TGCGCCAGCAGCCAGATGGGACAGAATAGCAATCAGCCCCAGCATTTT. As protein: CASSQMGQNSNQPQHF.

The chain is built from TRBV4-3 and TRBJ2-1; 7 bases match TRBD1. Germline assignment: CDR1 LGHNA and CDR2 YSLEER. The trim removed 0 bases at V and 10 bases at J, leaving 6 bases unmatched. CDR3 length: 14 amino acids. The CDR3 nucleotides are TGCGCCAGCAGCCAAGATACAGGGGTTGAGGAGCAGTTCTTC. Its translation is CASSQDTGVEEQFF.

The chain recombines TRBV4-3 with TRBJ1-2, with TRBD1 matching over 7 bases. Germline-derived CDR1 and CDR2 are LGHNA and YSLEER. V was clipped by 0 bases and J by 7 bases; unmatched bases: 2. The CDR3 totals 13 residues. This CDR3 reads CASSQDQGVGYTF. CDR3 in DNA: TGCGCCAGCAGCCAAGACCAGGGGGTTGGCTACACCTTC.

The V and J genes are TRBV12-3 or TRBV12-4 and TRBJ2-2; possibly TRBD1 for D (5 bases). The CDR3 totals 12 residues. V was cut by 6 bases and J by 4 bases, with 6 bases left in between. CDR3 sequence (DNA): TGTGCCAGCAGAGGGGTCACCGGGGAGCTGTTTTTT. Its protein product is CASRGVTGELFF.

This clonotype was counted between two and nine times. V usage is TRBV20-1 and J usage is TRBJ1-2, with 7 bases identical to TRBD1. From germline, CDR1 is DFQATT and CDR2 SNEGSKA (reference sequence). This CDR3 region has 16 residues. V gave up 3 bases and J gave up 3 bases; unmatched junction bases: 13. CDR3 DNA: TGCAGTGCTAGGGACCCTAGGACAGGTGGAGACTATGGCTACACCTTC. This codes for CSARDPRTGGDYGYTF.

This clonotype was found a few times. The CDR3 loop reads CASSVTGNYGYTF. The CDR3 nucleotides read TGTGCCAGCAGCGTAACAGGGAATTATGGCTACACCTTC. V is TRBV7-2 and J is TRBJ1-2, with D perhaps TRBD1 (6 bases). Trimming took 5 bases from V and 5 from J, leaving 12 bases between them. This CDR3 has 13 residues. Germline CDR1 and CDR2: SGHTA and FQGNSA. Full variable domain (remainder filled in from reference TRBV7-2 and TRBJ1-2): GAGVSQSPSNKVTEKGKDVELRCDPISGHTALYWYRQSLGQGLEFLIYFQGNSAPDKSGLPSDRFSAERTGGSVSTLTIQRTQQEDSAVYLCASSVTGNYGYTFGSGTRLTVV.

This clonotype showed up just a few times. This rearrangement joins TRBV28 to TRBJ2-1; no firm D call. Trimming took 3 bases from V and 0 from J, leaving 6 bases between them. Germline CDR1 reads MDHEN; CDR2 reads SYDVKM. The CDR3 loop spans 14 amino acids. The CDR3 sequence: CASSFVSSYNEQFF. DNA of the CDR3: TGTGCCAGCAGTTTCGTTAGCTCCTACAATGAGCAGTTCTTC.

The CDR3 DNA sequence: TGTGCCAGCAGCCTGGACTTGGGACAGTGGAACACTGAAGCTTTCTTT. As protein: CASSLDLGQWNTEAFF. The chain employs TRBV3-1 and TRBJ1-1, with 7 bases fitting TRBD1. Germline CDR1 and CDR2: LGHDT and YNNKEL (reference sequence). Trimming cost V 4 bases and J 1 base; bases outside gene matches: 9. The CDR3 is 16 amino acids.

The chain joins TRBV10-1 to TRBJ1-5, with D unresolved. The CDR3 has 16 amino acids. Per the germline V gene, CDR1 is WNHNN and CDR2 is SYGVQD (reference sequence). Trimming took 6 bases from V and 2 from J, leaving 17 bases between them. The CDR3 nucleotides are TGCGCCAGCAGCGCTCGCCCAGCGGCCCGCAATCAGCCCCAGCATTTT. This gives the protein CASSARPAARNQPQHF.

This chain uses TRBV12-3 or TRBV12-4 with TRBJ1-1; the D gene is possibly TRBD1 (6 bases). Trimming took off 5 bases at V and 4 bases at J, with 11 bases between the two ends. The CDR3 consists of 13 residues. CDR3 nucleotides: TGTGCCAGCAGTCCACAGGGAACCACTGAAGCTTTCTTT. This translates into CASSPQGTTEAFF.

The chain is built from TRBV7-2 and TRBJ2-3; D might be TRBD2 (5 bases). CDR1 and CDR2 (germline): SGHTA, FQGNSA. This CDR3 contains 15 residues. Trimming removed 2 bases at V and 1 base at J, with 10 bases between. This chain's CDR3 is CASSLRTGGTDTQYF. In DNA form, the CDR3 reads TGTGCCAGCAGCTTAAGAACCGGGGGCACAGATACGCAGTATTTT.

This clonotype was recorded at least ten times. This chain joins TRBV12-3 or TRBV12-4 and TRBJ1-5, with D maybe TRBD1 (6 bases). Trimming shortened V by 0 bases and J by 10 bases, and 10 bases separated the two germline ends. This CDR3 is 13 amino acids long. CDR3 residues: CASSLANGTPQHF. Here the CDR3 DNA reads TGTGCCAGCAGTTTAGCAAACGGGACACCCCAGCATTTT.

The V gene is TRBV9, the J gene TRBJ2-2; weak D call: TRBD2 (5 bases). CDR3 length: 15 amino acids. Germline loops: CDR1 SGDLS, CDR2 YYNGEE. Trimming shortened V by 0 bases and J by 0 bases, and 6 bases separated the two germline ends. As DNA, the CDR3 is TGTGCCAGCAGCGTAGGGACTCCGAACACCGGGGAGCTGTTTTTT. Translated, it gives CASSVGTPNTGELFF.

Here the CDR3 DNA reads TGTGCCAGCAGTTACGGTAGACTTCCTCTTCCTAACTATGGCTACACCTTC. It translates to CASSYGRLPLPNYGYTF. The chain couples TRBV6-5 to TRBJ1-2; D uncertain. From germline, CDR1 is MNHEY and CDR2 SVGAGI. The CDR3 contains 17 residues. The V end lost 2 bases, the J end lost 0 bases, and 16 bases lay between the germline ends.